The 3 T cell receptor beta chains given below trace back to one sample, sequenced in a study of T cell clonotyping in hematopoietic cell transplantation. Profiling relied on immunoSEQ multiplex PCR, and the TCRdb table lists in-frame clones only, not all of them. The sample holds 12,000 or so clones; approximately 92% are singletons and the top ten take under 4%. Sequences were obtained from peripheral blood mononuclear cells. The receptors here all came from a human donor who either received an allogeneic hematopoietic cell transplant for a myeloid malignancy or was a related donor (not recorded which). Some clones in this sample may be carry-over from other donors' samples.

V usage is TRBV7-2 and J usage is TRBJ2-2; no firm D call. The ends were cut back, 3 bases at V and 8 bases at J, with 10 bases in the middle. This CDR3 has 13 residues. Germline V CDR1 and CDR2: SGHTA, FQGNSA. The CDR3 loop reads CASSLSMLGELFF. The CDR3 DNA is TGTGCCAGCAGCTTGAGTATGCTGGGGGAGCTGTTTTTT.

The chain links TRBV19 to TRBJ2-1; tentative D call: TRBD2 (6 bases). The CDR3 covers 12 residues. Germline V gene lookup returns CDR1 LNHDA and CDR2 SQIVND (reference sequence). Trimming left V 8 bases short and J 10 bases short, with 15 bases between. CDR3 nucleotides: TGTGCCAGTTCGGGCGGGGTTTTGGAGCAGTTCTTC. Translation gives CASSGGVLEQFF.

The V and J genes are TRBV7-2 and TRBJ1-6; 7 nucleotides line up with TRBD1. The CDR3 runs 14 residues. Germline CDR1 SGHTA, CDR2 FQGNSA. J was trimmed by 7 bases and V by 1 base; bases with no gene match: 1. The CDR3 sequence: CASSLVRGNSPLHF. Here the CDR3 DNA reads TGTGCCAGCAGCTTAGTCAGGGGGAATTCACCCCTCCACTTT.